This passage covers 29 T cell receptor beta chains from one sample sequenced in a study of blood T cells in healthy people across ages. A J-beta primer mix and a sample-barcoded 5' primer were used in a second PCR of about 6 to 12 cycles. TCRdb re-derived calls from the 5' RACE reads in MiXCR, one entry per CDR3 protein. Of approximately 1.5 million distinct CDR3 sequences in the sample, roughly two fifths were seen once. The sequenced material came from blood. The receptors stem from a young woman in good health.

To note about this clonotype: At one end the junction does not follow the germline gene, possibly because of a read error. This chain joins TRBV12-3 or TRBV12-4 and TRBJ1-2; tentatively, D is TRBD1 (5 bases). The CDR3 spans 14 residues. DNA for the CDR3: TGTGCCGGCAGTTTAGCGGGGTCAGGGAGTGGCTACACCTTC. Residues: CAGSLAGSGSGYTF.

V and J are TRBV30 and TRBJ2-1; D may be TRBD2 (6 bases). The J call may be mistaken, given a closer DNA end match to TRBJ2-7. Germline CDR1 GTSNPN, CDR2 SVGIG (reference sequence). The CDR3 covers 14 residues. As DNA, the CDR3 is TGTGCCTGGAATGCCGGACTATCCTACAATGAGCAGTACTTC. Amino acids: CAWNAGLSYNEQYF.

This clonotype appeared a few times. The rearrangement uses TRBV6-2 or TRBV6-3 and TRBJ2-1, with D tentatively TRBD2 (5 bases). Germline V gene sequence: CDR1 MNHEY, CDR2 SVGEGT. The CDR3 runs to 17 residues. The ends were cut back, 6 bases at V and 3 bases at J, with 21 bases in the middle. The CDR3 bases are TGTGCCAGCAGAGGTCTGGCAGGAGAGACTAACTACAATGAGCAGTTCTTC. The encoded protein is CASRGLAGETNYNEQFF.

This clonotype was picked up a small number of times. The gene calls are TRBV4-3 and TRBJ2-7; the match to TRBD2 covers 11 bases. The germline V gene has CDR1 LGHNA and CDR2 YSLEER. V lost 4 bases to trimming and J lost 2 bases; unmatched junction nucleotides: 7. This CDR3 spans 16 amino acids. The CDR3 loop is CASSRRLAGLPYEQYF. CDR3 sequence (DNA): TGCGCCAGCAGCCGTCGACTAGCGGGGCTTCCCTACGAGCAGTACTTC.

This clonotype was counted between two and nine times. This chain links TRBV12-3 or TRBV12-4 with TRBJ2-7; D ambiguous. Trimming removed 1 base at V and 0 bases at J, with 10 bases between. This CDR3 contains 15 residues. CDR3 DNA: TGTGCCAGCAGTTTAGAGGACGTCATCTCCTACGAGCAGTACTTC. It codes for CASSLEDVISYEQYF.

This clonotype was seen only a few times. The chain combines TRBV3-1 with TRBJ1-6, with TRBD1 matching 7 bases. The CDR3 totals 17 residues. V shed 4 bases, J shed 9 bases, and the junction held 15 bases outside the gene matches. Per germline, CDR1 LGHDT and CDR2 YNNKEL (reference sequence). CDR3 in DNA: TGTGCCAGCAGCCTCTCTCAAACCGGGACAGTTTTTTCACCCCTCCACTTT. Its protein product is CASSLSQTGTVFSPLHF.

The V and J genes are TRBV11-1 and TRBJ1-1; D is undetermined. Trimming stripped 1 base from V and 0 bases from J, with 12 bases between. From germline, CDR1 is SGHAT and CDR2 FQDESV (reference sequence). This CDR3 contains 16 residues. CDR3 nucleotides: TGTGCCAGCAGCTTAGACTACGGTTACATGAACACTGAAGCTTTCTTT. It specifies CASSLDYGYMNTEAFF. The entire variable domain, with the rest obtained from reference TRBV11-1 and TRBJ1-1, is as follows: EAEVAQSPRYKITEKSQAVAFWCDPISGHATLYWYRQILGQGPELLVQFQDESVVDDSQLPKDRFSAERLKGVDSTLKIQPAELGDSAMYLCASSLDYGYMNTEAFFGQGTRLTVV.

The chain couples TRBV9 to TRBJ2-3, with D unresolved. The V and J ends lost 0 bases and 5 bases respectively, with 19 bases between them. The germline gives CDR1 SGDLS, CDR2 YYNGEE. The CDR3 sequence is 17 residues long. The CDR3 sequence is CASSVVGSPLLKDTQYF. The DNA for the CDR3 is TGTGCCAGCAGCGTAGTTGGGTCACCCCTCCTCAAAGATACGCAGTATTTT.

This clonotype has just a few counts. The V and J genes are TRBV4-3 and TRBJ2-5, with D perhaps matching TRBD1 (6 bases). The better agreement between TRBJ2-7 and the DNA end casts doubt on the J call. This CDR3 spans 15 amino acids. Germline CDR1 LGHNA, CDR2 YSLEER. CDR3: CASSQGWDTLYEQYF. The CDR3 DNA reads as TGCGCCAGCAGCCAGGGGTGGGACACCCTATACGAGCAGTACTTC.

The J gene is TRBJ2-7, the V gene TRBV4-3; D is unclear. CDR1 LGHNA and CDR2 YSLEER come from the germline V gene. V was pared by 0 bases and J by 7 bases, with 16 bases between. CDR3 length: 15 amino acids. The CDR3 spells CASSQEWRSYNEQYF. Written as DNA, the CDR3 is TGCGCCAGCAGCCAAGAATGGCGCTCCTACAATGAGCAGTACTTC.

The V call is TRBV20-1, the J call TRBJ2-5; either TRBD1 or TRBD2 may supply D (5 bases each). This CDR3 contains 12 residues. Looked up from germline, CDR1 is DFQATT and CDR2 is SNEGSKA (reference sequence). CDR3 nucleotide sequence: TGCAGCGGGGCTGGCTCCCAAGAGACCCAGTACTTC. This sequence encodes CSGAGSQETQYF.

The rearrangement links TRBV4-3 to TRBJ1-4; weak D call: TRBD1 (5 bases). Looked up from germline, CDR1 is LGHNA and CDR2 is YSLEER. V lost 4 bases, J lost 6 bases, and 15 bases lay in between. The CDR3 extends over 15 amino acids. The CDR3 region is CASSPMWGEDEKLFF. CDR3 bases: TGCGCCAGCAGCCCCATGTGGGGCGAGGATGAAAAACTGTTTTTT.

The V and J genes are TRBV12-3 or TRBV12-4 and TRBJ2-1, with 14 bases matching TRBD2. The CDR3 runs 15 residues. Trimming cost V 4 bases and J 10 bases; bases outside gene matches: 6. In nucleotides, the CDR3 is TGTGCCAGCAGTTGGGGACTAGCGGGAGTCGCCGAGCAGTTCTTC. Translation: CASSWGLAGVAEQFF.

The genes are TRBV6-5 and TRBJ2-4; D is unresolved. The DNA end is a closer match to TRBJ2-7, so the J assignment may be wrong. Germline V CDR1 and CDR2: MNHEY, SVGAGI. CDR3 length: 13 residues. CDR3 DNA sequence: TGTGCCAGCAGAGGGATCGGTTTGTACGAGCAGTACTTC. This gives the protein CASRGIGLYEQYF.

V usage is TRBV5-1 and J usage is TRBJ2-7; D remains unclear. Per germline, CDR1 SGHRS and CDR2 YFSETQ. The V and J ends lost 0 bases and 2 bases respectively, with 9 bases between them. The CDR3 runs to 14 residues. CDR3 DNA: TGCGCCAGCAGCTTGGAGGGCGAGCCCTACGAGCAGTACTTC. It specifies CASSLEGEPYEQYF.

This chain joins TRBV9 and TRBJ1-2; no clear D. The ends were cut back, 0 bases at V and 5 bases at J, with 14 bases in the middle. The CDR3 is 15 amino acids. Germline CDR1 is SGDLS and CDR2 is YYNGEE. CDR3 sequence (DNA): TGTGCCAGCAGCGTAGCCACGGGAGCCGGGTATGGCTACACCTTC. Its protein product is CASSVATGAGYGYTF.

V gene TRBV29-1 combines with J gene TRBJ2-7, with TRBD2 as a possible D gene (5 bases). Germline CDR1 and CDR2: SQVTM and ANQGSEA. This CDR3 is 12 amino acids long. The V and J ends lost 4 bases and 6 bases respectively, with 13 bases between them. CDR3 sequence reads: CSVGGPLSEQYF. As DNA, the CDR3 is TGCAGCGTTGGCGGGCCCCTCAGCGAGCAGTACTTC.

This clonotype was detected a few times. The gene calls are TRBV7-9 and TRBJ2-7; TRBD2 matches at 7 bases. This CDR3 is built from 15 residues. Per the germline V gene, CDR1 is SEHNR and CDR2 is FQNEAQ (reference sequence). The V segment lost 1 base and the J segment 4 bases; nucleotides outside the gene matches: 7. CDR3 in DNA: TGTGCCAGCAGCTTAGGAGAGCGGGGCTTATACGAGCAGTACTTC. This sequence encodes CASSLGERGLYEQYF.

This chain uses TRBV5-1 with TRBJ2-1, with D perhaps matching TRBD2 (5 bases). Germline CDR1 is SGHRS and CDR2 is YFSETQ. The V and J ends lost 4 bases and 11 bases respectively, with 22 bases between them. The CDR3 loop spans 15 amino acids. CDR3 sequence (DNA): TGCGCCAGCAGCAGAGCTAGCACGGGTCTAACTAAGCAGTTCTTC. Protein: CASSRASTGLTKQFF.

Only one count was recorded for this clonotype. This rearrangement joins TRBV11-2 to TRBJ2-3; the match to TRBD1 covers 7 bases. This CDR3 has 15 residues. From germline, CDR1 is SGHAT and CDR2 FQNNGV. The junction had 4 bases not matched to a gene; V was cut back by 4 bases and J by 0 bases. CDR3 protein: CASSSGTESTDTQYF. The CDR3 DNA reads TGTGCCAGCAGCTCTGGGACAGAAAGCACAGATACGCAGTATTTT. The full variable domain, completed using reference TRBV11-2 and TRBJ2-3, is EAGVAQSPRYKIIEKRQSVAFWCNPISGHATLYWYQQILGQGPKLLIQFQNNGVVDDSQLPKDRFSAERLKGVDSTLKIQPAKLEDSAVYLCASSSGTESTDTQYFGPGTRLTVL.

The chain joins TRBV11-2 to TRBJ2-3; tentatively, D is TRBD2 (5 bases). Trimming left V 7 bases short and J 2 bases short, with 13 bases between. Germline-derived CDR1 and CDR2 are SGHAT and FQNNGV. The CDR3 consists of 14 residues. The CDR3 here is CASIRGLPTDTQYF. The CDR3, as DNA: TGTGCCAGCATCCGAGGGCTACCCACAGATACGCAGTATTTT.

The chain combines TRBV29-1 with TRBJ2-3, with 14 bases fitting TRBD2. Germline CDR1 SQVTM, CDR2 ANQGSEA. This CDR3 has 16 amino acids. V was pared by 6 bases and J by 6 bases, with 11 bases of the junction left unmatched. The CDR3 protein is CSVPPGGLAGADTQYF. The CDR3 DNA sequence: TGCAGCGTCCCTCCTGGGGGACTAGCGGGAGCTGATACGCAGTATTTT.

This clonotype was counted at least ten times. This chain uses TRBV29-1 with TRBJ2-3; the D gene is possibly TRBD2 (5 bases). Germline values: CDR1 SQVTM, CDR2 ANQGSEA. V was cut by 3 bases and J by 2 bases, with 15 bases left in between. This CDR3 spans 15 amino acids. CDR3 amino acids: CSVDYLAINTDTQYF. Written as DNA, the CDR3 is TGCAGCGTTGATTACCTAGCAATCAACACAGATACGCAGTATTTT.

This rearrangement joins TRBV16 to TRBJ2-7; D ambiguous. The length of the CDR3 is 13 residues. Germline V lookup: CDR1 KGHSY, CDR2 FQNENV. Trimming took off 6 bases at V and 7 bases at J, with 16 bases between the two ends. The CDR3 here is CASSQLVMGEQYF. For the CDR3, the DNA is TGTGCCAGCAGTCAACTCGTGATGGGGGAGCAGTACTTC.

The rearrangement joins TRBV10-3 to TRBJ2-1; D not certain. Trimming cost V 2 bases and J 10 bases, with 9 bases left between them. Germline assignment: CDR1 ENHRY and CDR2 SYGVKD. CDR3 length: 12 amino acids. CDR3 amino acids: CAISEGGKEQFF. For the CDR3, the DNA is TGTGCCATCAGTGAGGGCGGTAAGGAGCAGTTCTTC.

This clonotype was seen more than once but under ten times. The J gene is TRBJ1-1, the V gene TRBV10-3; D call uncertain. Germline CDR1 ENHRY, CDR2 SYGVKD. Trimming stripped 11 bases from V and 4 bases from J, with 11 bases between. The CDR3 runs 11 residues. CDR3 in DNA: TGTGCCGTCAAACGAGTCACTGAAGCTTTCTTT. Amino acid sequence: CAVKRVTEAFF.

The rearrangement uses TRBV5-1 and TRBJ2-3, with 11 nucleotides matching TRBD2. The CDR3 is 19 amino acids. V was pared by 3 bases and J by 7 bases, with 19 bases of the junction left unmatched. Germline lookup yields CDR1 SGHRS and CDR2 YFSETQ. CDR3 in amino acids: CASSSYTGTFTSGSYTQYF. The CDR3 region has the DNA TGCGCCAGCAGCTCCTATACCGGGACATTTACTAGCGGGAGTTATACGCAGTATTTT.

The CDR3 nucleotides are TGTGCCAGCAGCCAAATCACCGGGAAAAATGAGCAGTTCTTC. Its translation: CASSQITGKNEQFF. The chain couples TRBV3-1 to TRBJ2-1; a possible D gene is TRBD2 (5 bases). Germline V gives CDR1 LGHDT, CDR2 YNNKEL (reference sequence). V was clipped by 2 bases and J by 7 bases, with 12 bases between them. The CDR3 has 14 residues.

The CDR3 loop reads CASSLVRFSGRETQYF. The CDR3 bases are TGTGCCAGCAGCCTGGTGCGCTTCTCGGGTAGGGAGACCCAGTACTTC. The chain uses TRBV11-2 and TRBJ2-7; D gene unclear. The closer fit of TRBJ2-5 to the DNA end suggests the J call may be wrong. CDR1 is SGHAT and CDR2 is FQNNGV in the germline V gene. This CDR3 is 16 amino acids long.